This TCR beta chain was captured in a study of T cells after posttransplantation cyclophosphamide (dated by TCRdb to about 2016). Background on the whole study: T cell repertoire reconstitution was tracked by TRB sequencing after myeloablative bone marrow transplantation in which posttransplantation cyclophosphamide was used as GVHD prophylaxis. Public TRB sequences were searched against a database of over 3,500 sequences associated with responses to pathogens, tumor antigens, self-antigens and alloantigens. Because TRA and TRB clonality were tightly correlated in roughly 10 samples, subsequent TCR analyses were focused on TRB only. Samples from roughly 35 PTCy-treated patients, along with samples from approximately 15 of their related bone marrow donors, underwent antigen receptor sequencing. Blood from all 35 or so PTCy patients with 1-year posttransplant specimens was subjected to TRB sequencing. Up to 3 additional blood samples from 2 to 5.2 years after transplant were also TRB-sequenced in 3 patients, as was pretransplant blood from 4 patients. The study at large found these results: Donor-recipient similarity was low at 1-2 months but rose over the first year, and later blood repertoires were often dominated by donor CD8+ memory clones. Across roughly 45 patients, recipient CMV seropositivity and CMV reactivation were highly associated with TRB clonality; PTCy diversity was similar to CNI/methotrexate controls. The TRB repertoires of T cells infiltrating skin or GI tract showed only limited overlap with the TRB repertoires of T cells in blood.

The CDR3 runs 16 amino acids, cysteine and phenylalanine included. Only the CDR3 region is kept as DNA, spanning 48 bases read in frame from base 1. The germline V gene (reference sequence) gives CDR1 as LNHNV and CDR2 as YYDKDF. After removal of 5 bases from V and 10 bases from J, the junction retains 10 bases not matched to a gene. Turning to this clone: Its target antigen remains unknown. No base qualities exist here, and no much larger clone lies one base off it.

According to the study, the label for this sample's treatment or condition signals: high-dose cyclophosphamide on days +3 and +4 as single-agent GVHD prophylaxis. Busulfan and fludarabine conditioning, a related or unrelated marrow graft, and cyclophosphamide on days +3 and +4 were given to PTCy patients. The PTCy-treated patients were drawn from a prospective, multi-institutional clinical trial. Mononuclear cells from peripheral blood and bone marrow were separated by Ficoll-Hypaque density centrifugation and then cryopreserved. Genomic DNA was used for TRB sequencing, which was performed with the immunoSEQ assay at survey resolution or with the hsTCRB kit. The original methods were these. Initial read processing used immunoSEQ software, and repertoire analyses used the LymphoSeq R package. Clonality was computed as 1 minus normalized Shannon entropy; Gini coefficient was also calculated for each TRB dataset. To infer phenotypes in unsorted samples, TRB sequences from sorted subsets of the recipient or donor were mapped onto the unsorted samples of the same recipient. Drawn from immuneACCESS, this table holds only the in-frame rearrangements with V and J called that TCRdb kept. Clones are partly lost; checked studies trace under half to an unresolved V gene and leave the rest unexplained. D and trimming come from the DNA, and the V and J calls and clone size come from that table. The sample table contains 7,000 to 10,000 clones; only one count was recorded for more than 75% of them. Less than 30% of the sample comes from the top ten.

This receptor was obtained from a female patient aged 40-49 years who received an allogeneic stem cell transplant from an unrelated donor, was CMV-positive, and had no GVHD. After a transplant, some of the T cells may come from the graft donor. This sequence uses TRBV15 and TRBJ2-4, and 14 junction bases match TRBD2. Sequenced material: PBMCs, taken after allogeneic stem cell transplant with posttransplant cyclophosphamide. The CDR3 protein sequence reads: CATSGGLAGARGIQYF. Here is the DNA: TGTGCCACCAGCGGGGGACTAGCGGGGGCACGGGGGATTCAGTACTTC.